These 5 T cell receptor beta chains share one sample of origin, sequenced in a study of beta chain features in type 1 diabetes. Findings and caveats of the study: Patients with Type 1 diabetes showed moderately but significantly shorter TCRB CDR3s in all four CD4+ subsets.

Reverse transcription of all isolated RNA meant that expressed TCRB transcripts were sequenced. Method: immunoSEQ multiplex PCR; TCRdb's copy keeps in-frame clones and lacks some. The sample includes about 160,000 clones, 9% to 10% of them seen just once. Their cognate antigens are unknown. Sequencing was done on a sample of central memory CD4+ T cells from blood. These receptors came from a woman in her twenties or thirties with type 1 diabetes.

The rearrangement joins TRBV7-3 to TRBJ2-5; TRBD2 might be the D (6 bases). Trimming cost V 5 bases and J 4 bases, with 20 bases left between them. The CDR3 runs to 16 residues. Germline lookup yields CDR1 SGHTA and CDR2 FQGTGA. DNA of the CDR3: TGTGCCAGCAGCCCGCGGGCCTCCGGAGGGGTAGAGACCCAGTACTTC. It specifies CASSPRASGGVETQYF.

In this sample, this clone turned up a few times. V is TRBV18 and J is TRBJ2-7; TRBD1 aligns across 7 bases. Trimming at V came to 3 bases and at J to 3 bases, leaving 8 bases not matched to a gene. The CDR3 sequence is 15 residues long. The V gene's germline CDR1 is KGHSH and CDR2 LQKENI. The CDR3, as DNA: TGTGCCAGCTCACCGGGACAGCCCGAGATCTACGAGCAGTACTTC. Its translation is CASSPGQPEIYEQYF.

This clone was seen a few times. V is TRBV27 and J is TRBJ1-1; the D gene is possibly TRBD1 (6 bases). The CDR3 spans 15 residues. V dropped 4 bases and J dropped 4 bases, with 16 bases sitting between them. Per the germline V gene, CDR1 is MNHEY and CDR2 is SMNVEV (reference sequence). This CDR3 is CASSSLTGSGTEAFF. The CDR3 DNA reads as TGTGCCAGCAGTTCTTTAACAGGGTCGGGCACTGAAGCTTTCTTT.

The chain recombines TRBV11-3 with TRBJ2-1; D perhaps matches TRBD2 (6 bases). Germline loops: CDR1 SGHNT, CDR2 YENEEA. Trimming took off 3 bases at V and 9 bases at J, with 9 bases between the two ends. This CDR3 has 12 residues. The CDR3 DNA follows: TGTGCCAGCAGCTTGGAACTAGCTGAGCAGTTCTTC. This encodes CASSLELAEQFF.

This clone was seen a handful of times. The gene calls are TRBV6-4 and TRBJ2-1; D unclear. V lost 0 bases and J lost 7, with 7 bases in between. The germline gives CDR1 MRHNA, CDR2 SNTAGT. This CDR3 is 13 amino acids long. CDR3 in amino acids: CASSDSAGNEQFF. The CDR3 DNA reads TGTGCCAGCAGTGACTCAGCAGGTAATGAGCAGTTCTTC.